This record covers a single TCR beta chain. The antigen is undetermined. This record belongs to a study of PD-L1 blockade in urothelial cancer. Across the study: Enrolled patients had been treated previously with 0 to 3 chemotherapy regimens. Study observations and caveats: When pretreatment blood TCR clonality was below the median, it predicted better survival.

Indicated time point: pretreatment peripheral blood. The method was immunoSEQ multiplex PCR; TCRdb's version includes in-frame clones alone and lacks a portion of them. The sample lists 35,000 to 45,000 clones, approximately 90% occurring once. Sequencing used PBMCs, obtained around atezolizumab (anti-PD-L1) treatment. This TCR was recovered from a donor at least 40 years old with urothelial cancer.

The CDR3 DNA sequence: TGTGCCAGCTCACCAGGGGCAGGGGACACCGGGGAGCTGTTTTTT. It is translated as CASSPGAGDTGELFF. The rearrangement joins TRBV18 to TRBJ2-2, with D perhaps TRBD1 (6 bases). The CDR3 is made up of 15 amino acids. The V and J ends lost 2 bases and 3 bases respectively, with 10 bases between them. In germline, CDR1 is KGHSH, CDR2 LQKENI.